This T cell receptor beta chain is drawn from a study of shared clonotypes between healthy human individuals. This table comes from immunoSEQ multiplex PCR, and its TCRdb copy is limited to in-frame clones, with some not included. The table lists a few hundred thousand clones, almost 97% of them singletons. What was sequenced was naive CD4+ T cells sorted from blood. The sample's subset: CD45RA+ positively selected. This clonotype was sampled from a woman aged 25 to 39 in good health.

CDR3 region: CASSQGWDRFTEAFF. The CDR3 nucleotides read TGCGCCAGCAGCCAAGGCTGGGACCGATTCACTGAAGCTTTCTTT. The chain recombines TRBV4-1 with TRBJ1-1; maybe TRBD1 (5 bases). Germline CDR1 MGHRA, CDR2 YSYEKL. There are 15 residues in the CDR3. The V and J ends lost 1 base and 4 bases respectively, with 13 bases between them.